These T cell receptor beta chains were read from a single sample in a study of control samples from healthy donors and cancer patients. TCRdb's table, derived via immunoSEQ multiplex PCR, lists solely in-frame clones and lacks some. The profile covers some 130,000 clones, with about 85% appearing a single time and around 8.2% taken by the ten largest. What was sequenced was blood. The receptors come from a woman in her twenties or thirties in good health. Both conserved end residues are part of each CDR3. D genes are given only for firm matches. The listing skips clone size in some rows; elsewhere it reads once, few, many or a size class.

>NA|NA|TRBJ1-1|TRBV19
TGTGCCAGTAGTTTTCCCGCCGTGAACACTGAAGCTTTCTTT
CASSFPAVNTEAFF
>NA|NA|TRBJ2-5|TRBV3-1/TRBV3-2
TGTGCCAGCAGTTACATTAGGGGACAAGGAGTTCAAGAGACCCAGTACTTC
CASSYIRGQGVQETQYF
>NA|NA|TRBJ2-7|TRBV12-3/TRBV12-4
TGTGCCAGCAATCGGCAGTCCTACGAGCAGTACTTC
CASNRQSYEQYF
>TRBD2|NA|TRBJ2-5|TRBV18
TGTGCCAGCTCACCAGGGACTAGCGGGAGACAAGAGACCCAGTACTTC
CASSPGTSGRQETQYF
>NA|once|TRBJ1-1|TRBV9
TGTGCCAGCAGCAATCCCATTACAGTGAACACTGAAGCTTTCTTT
CASSNPITVNTEAFF
>NA|NA|TRBJ1-6|TRBV7-9
TGTGCCAGCAGCTTAGGCCAGGTGTCTTCACCCCTCCACTTT
CASSLGQVSSPLHF
>NA|NA|TRBJ2-7|TRBV9
TGTGCCAGCAGCCCATCGGGGTTCAGCTCCTACGAGCAGTACTTC
CASSPSGFSSYEQYF
>TRBD2|NA|TRBJ2-5|TRBV20-1
TGCAGTGCTAGTTCTCTAGCGGGAGTTTGGGAGACCCAGTACTTC
CSASSLAGVWETQYF
>NA|NA|TRBJ1-3|TRBV2
TGTGCCAGCAGAGGACAGACACGCTCTGGAAACACCATATATTTT
CASRGQTRSGNTIYF
>NA|NA|TRBJ2-3|TRBV29-1
TGCAGCGTCAGGTCGGGGAACACAGATACGCAGTATTTT
CSVRSGNTDTQYF